These 7 T cell receptor beta chains were all obtained from the same sample, sequenced in a study of identifying expanded T cells in peripheral blood. Repertoires were generated with immunoSEQ multiplex PCR, while TCRdb's copy carries only in-frame clones and drops some. This table holds more than 75,000 clones, roughly 86% found once. Sequencing was carried out using blood. The receptors were sampled from a person between 18 and 75 years old in good health.

The table lists this clone with a few counts. The gene calls are TRBV4-1 and TRBJ1-6; 7 nucleotides agree with TRBD1. The CDR3 has 17 amino acids. V lost 4 bases, J lost 7 bases, and 13 bases stayed unmatched. Germline V gene data show CDR1 as MGHRA and CDR2 as YSYEKL. DNA for the CDR3: TGCGCCAGCAGCCCTCCTGTAGTGAGGGGGCAAAATTCACCCCTCCACTTT. It is translated as CASSPPVVRGQNSPLHF.

This chain joins TRBV4-1 and TRBJ2-5; D possibly corresponds to TRBD2 (6 bases). V lost 1 base to trimming and J lost 7 bases, with 16 bases between them. Looked up from germline, CDR1 is MGHRA and CDR2 is YSYEKL. CDR3 length: 15 residues. The CDR3 loop is CASSQVAAVGGTQYF. CDR3 sequence (DNA): TGCGCCAGCAGCCAAGTAGCGGCGGTGGGGGGGACCCAGTACTTC.

The chain uses TRBV2 and TRBJ1-4, with D maybe TRBD1 (5 bases). V shed 6 bases and J shed 5 bases, with 13 bases lying between them. Germline loops: CDR1 SNHLY, CDR2 FYNNEI. This CDR3 comprises 14 residues. CDR3 protein: CASRRQGVNEKLFF. The CDR3, as DNA: TGTGCCAGCAGACGGCAGGGTGTCAATGAAAAACTGTTTTTT.

Ten or more counts support this clone. V gene TRBV7-9 combines with J gene TRBJ2-1, with 7 nucleotides matching TRBD2. V shed 5 bases and J 10 bases; nucleotides not matched to a gene: 8. Per the germline V gene, CDR1 is SEHNR and CDR2 is FQNEAQ (reference sequence). The CDR3 extends over 13 amino acids. The CDR3 region is CASSRISGVEQFF. The CDR3 region has the DNA TGTGCCAGCAGCCGGATAAGCGGGGTCGAGCAGTTCTTC.

Written as DNA, the CDR3 is TGCGCCAGCAGCCAATTAGGGGAAGGGGCCAACGTCCTGACTTTC. Protein product: CASSQLGEGANVLTF. This chain connects TRBV4-1 to TRBJ2-6; TRBD1 is a possible D gene (5 bases). Germline assignment: CDR1 MGHRA and CDR2 YSYEKL. The germline V and J ends were trimmed by 2 bases and 4 bases, with 9 bases remaining between them. The CDR3 consists of 15 residues.

This clone is a singleton in its sample. V and J are TRBV1 and TRBJ2-1. TRBV1 counts as a pseudogene. The CDR3 consists of 16 residues. CDR3 protein: CTSQTRPDGPYNEQFF. The CDR3 DNA reads as TGCACCAGCCAGACCCGGCCGGACGGTCCCTACAATGAGCAGTTCTTC.

This chain connects TRBV7-8 to TRBJ2-7; 8 bases agree with TRBD1. This CDR3 spans 13 amino acids. V trimming: 6 bases; J trimming: 6 bases; junction bases outside the gene matches: 7. Germline lookup yields CDR1 SGHVS and CDR2 FQNEAQ. This chain's CDR3 is CASSFADRVEQYF. The CDR3 DNA is TGTGCCAGCAGTTTCGCGGACAGGGTCGAGCAGTACTTC. Full variable domain (rest looked up from reference TRBV7-8 and TRBJ2-7): GAGVSQSPRYKVAKRGQDVALRCDPISGHVSLFWYQQALGQGPEFLTYFQNEAQLDKSGLPSDRFFAERPEGSVSTLKIQRTQQEDSAVYLCASSFADRVEQYFGPGTRLTVT.